This T cell receptor beta chain is from a study of blood T cell repertoires in COVID-19. Study information: Acute and convalescent COVID-19 specimens originated in the United States, Italy and Spain.

Here immunoSEQ multiplex PCR was the method, and the copy in TCRdb shows in-frame clones only, minus some. This sample carries over 100,000 clones, 82% of them seen once, and the ten largest clones take 6.5% to 10%. With 4 bases removed from V and 6 bases from J, the gap between germline ends came to 7 bases. The CDR3 has 11 amino acids. Germline V gives CDR1 SQVTM, CDR2 ANQGSEA. Sequencing used peripheral blood. The chain combines TRBV29-1 with TRBJ2-1; D is undetermined. The sequence derives from a man between 70 and 80 years old with acute or convalescent COVID-19. This CDR3 is CSVVLSNEQFF. CDR3 nucleotide sequence: TGCAGCGTTGTACTTTCCAATGAGCAGTTCTTC.